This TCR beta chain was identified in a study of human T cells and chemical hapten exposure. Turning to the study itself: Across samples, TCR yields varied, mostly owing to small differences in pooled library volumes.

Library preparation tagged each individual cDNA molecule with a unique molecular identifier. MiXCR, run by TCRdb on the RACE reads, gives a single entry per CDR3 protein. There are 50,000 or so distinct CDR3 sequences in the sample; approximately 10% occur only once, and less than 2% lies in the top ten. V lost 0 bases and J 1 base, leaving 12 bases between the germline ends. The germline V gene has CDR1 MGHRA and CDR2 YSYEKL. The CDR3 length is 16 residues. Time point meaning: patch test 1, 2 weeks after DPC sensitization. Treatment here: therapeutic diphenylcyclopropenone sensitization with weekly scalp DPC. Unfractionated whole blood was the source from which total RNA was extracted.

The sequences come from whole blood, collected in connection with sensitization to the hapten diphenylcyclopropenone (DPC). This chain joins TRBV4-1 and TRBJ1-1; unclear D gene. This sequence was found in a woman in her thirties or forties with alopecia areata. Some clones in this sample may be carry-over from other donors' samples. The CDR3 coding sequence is TGCGCCAGCAGCCAAGATCCCGGGGTCGCGAACACTGAAGCTTTCTTT. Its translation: CASSQDPGVANTEAFF.